Shown below are 3 T cell receptor beta chains from a single sample sequenced in a study of a mutant IDH1 vaccine in newly diagnosed glioma. These TCRs are of unknown antigen specificity. The time point was: week 11, during vaccination. In the vaccine, a single dose held 300 ug of the mutant IDH1 20-mer peptide, along with topical imiquimod. Libraries were prepared by immunoSEQ multiplex PCR; TCRdb keeps only in-frame clonotypes and omits some of them. This sample has tens of thousands of clones, with roughly 80% found just once. Sequencing was performed on PBMCs, taken from a glioma patient whose treatment included an IDH1 peptide vaccine. The receptor set was obtained from a man aged 30 to 45 with glioma.

This chain links TRBV25-1 with TRBJ2-3; the D gene is possibly TRBD2 (5 bases). V lost 8 bases and J lost 8, with 14 bases in between. The CDR3 runs to 12 residues. The germline gives CDR1 MGHDK, CDR2 SYGVNS. CDR3 region: CASRTVAGTQYF. The CDR3 DNA reads TGTGCCAGCCGGACGGTGGCGGGTACGCAGTATTTT.

CDR3 in DNA: TGTGCCAGCAGCTACCGGACTAGGGCGCACACCGGGGAGCTGTTTTTT. Encoded protein: CASSYRTRAHTGELFF. J is TRBJ2-2 and V is TRBV7-6, with TRBD2 matching over 7 bases. CDR3 length: 16 amino acids. Per the germline V gene, CDR1 is SGHVS and CDR2 is FNYEAQ. Trimming took 4 bases from V and 3 from J; bases not matched to a gene: 8.

CDR3 region: CASSARPAGNEQFF. The CDR3 DNA is TGTGCCAGCAGTGCCCGACCGGCCGGCAATGAGCAGTTCTTC. The chain links TRBV27 to TRBJ2-1; D uncertain. V lost 5 bases and J 6 bases, leaving 14 bases between the germline ends. Per germline, CDR1 MNHEY and CDR2 SMNVEV (reference sequence). The CDR3 is 14 residues long.